The present TCR beta chain was sequenced within a study of T cells in Graves' hyperthyroidism and ophthalmopathy. Germline CDR1 and CDR2: MNHEY and SVGAGI. This CDR3 has 16 amino acids. V lost 2 bases, J lost 6 bases, and 6 bases stayed unmatched. Amplified regions were TCR beta CDR3 sequences from RNA transcripts. HTBI primers were employed in a first-round RT-PCR of the TCR CDR3. MiXCR, run by TCRdb on the multiplex PCR reads, gives a single entry per CDR3 protein. The profile shows 470,000 or so distinct CDR3 sequences, around 20% of them singletons. This sequence was found in a man in his late teens or twenties with Graves' hyperthyroidism. J is TRBJ2-5 and V is TRBV6-5; 13 bases are shared with TRBD2. The sample consisted of blood. The CDR3 DNA sequence: TGTGCCAGCAGTTACAGCACTAGCGGGGGGGACAAGACCCAGTACTTC. It specifies CASSYSTSGGDKTQYF.